One and the same sample provided the 29 T cell receptor beta chains below, sequenced in a study of T cell responses to AZD1222 COVID-19 vaccine. Here immunoSEQ multiplex PCR was the method, and the copy in TCRdb shows in-frame clones only, minus some. The sample yields some 5,000 clones, roughly 90% seen once. The sequencing used peripheral blood, collected 28 days after the second AZD1222 dose. The source of these receptors is an adult who received the AZD1222 COVID-19 vaccine.

This chain joins TRBV10-1 and TRBJ2-7; TRBD2 matches 13 bases. V lost 3 bases and J lost 3; bases outside the gene matches: 2. CDR1 WNHNN and CDR2 SYGVQD come from the germline V gene (reference sequence). The CDR3 loop spans 15 amino acids. The CDR3 reads CASSEWTSGSYEQYF. As DNA, the CDR3 is TGCGCCAGCAGTGAATGGACTAGCGGGAGCTACGAGCAGTACTTC.

The chain links TRBV5-4 to TRBJ2-7; TRBD2 matches at 12 bases. This CDR3 has 17 amino acids. Germline values: CDR1 SGHNT, CDR2 YYREEE (reference sequence). Germline trimming cut 4 bases from V and 2 bases from J; bases unmatched to any gene: 10. CDR3 sequence: CASSLRLAGVRTYEQYF. As DNA, the CDR3 is TGTGCCAGCAGCCTACGACTAGCGGGAGTACGGACCTACGAGCAGTACTTC. The full variable domain, with the rest looked up from reference TRBV5-4 and TRBJ2-7, is ETGVTQSPTHLIKTRGQQVTLRCSSQSGHNTVSWYQQALGQGPQFIFQYYREEENGRGNFPPRFSGLQFPNYSSELNVNALELDDSALYLCASSLRLAGVRTYEQYFGPGTRLTVT.

The chain uses TRBV7-9 and TRBJ2-7; D possibly matches TRBD1 or TRBD2 (5 bases each). Between the trimmed V and J ends, which lost 5 bases and 0 bases, there was a span of 17 bases. CDR1 is SEHNR and CDR2 is FQNEAQ in the germline V gene (reference sequence). The CDR3 contains 16 residues. The CDR3 DNA follows: TGTGCCAGCAGCCCTACCTTCCGGGACGGCTCCTACGAGCAGTACTTC. It translates to CASSPTFRDGSYEQYF. The full variable domain, its missing parts supplied by reference TRBV7-9 and TRBJ2-7, is DTGVSQNPRHKITKRGQNVTFRCDPISEHNRLYWYRQTLGQGPEFLTYFQNEAQLEKSRLLSDRFSAERPKGSFSTLEIQRTEQGDSAMYLCASSPTFRDGSYEQYFGPGTRLTVT.

The CDR3 sequence is CASSKEAGANGYTF. The DNA of the CDR3 is TGTGCCAGCAGCAAGGAGGCGGGGGCGAATGGCTACACCTTC. The chain joins TRBV5-6 to TRBJ1-2; D perhaps matches TRBD1 (6 bases). CDR3 length: 14 amino acids. V was trimmed by 4 bases and J by 6 bases, leaving 16 bases between them. Germline CDR1 is SGHDT and CDR2 is YYEEEE.

The chain carries TRBV6-1 and TRBJ1-1, with D perhaps TRBD1 (6 bases). The V gene lost 0 bases and the J gene lost 1 base, with 15 bases spanning the gap. This CDR3 has 17 residues. Germline lookup yields CDR1 MNHNS and CDR2 SASEGT. CDR3 region: CASSEAWGTIGNTEAFF. In DNA form, the CDR3 reads TGTGCCAGCAGTGAAGCGTGGGGGACAATCGGGAACACTGAAGCTTTCTTT.

The chain couples TRBV7-9 to TRBJ1-2; D ambiguous. Germline-derived CDR1 and CDR2 are SEHNR and FQNEAQ (reference sequence). This CDR3 spans 14 amino acids. Trimming stripped 0 bases from V and 1 base from J, with 6 bases between. CDR3 region: CASSLALDNYGYTF. As DNA, the CDR3 is TGTGCCAGCAGCTTAGCGCTAGATAACTATGGCTACACCTTC.

Details on this clone: The junction differs from germline at one of its ends, possibly a read error. The V and J genes are TRBV7-2 and TRBJ2-3, with D unclear. The CDR3 length is 14 residues. Germline V gives CDR1 SGHTA, CDR2 FQGNSA. CDR3 nucleotides: TGTGCCAGCAGCTTAGATAATAGCAGAGATACGCAGTATTTT. Translated, it gives CASSLDNSRDTQYF.

V usage is TRBV7-6 and J usage is TRBJ2-7; 10 nucleotides line up with TRBD2. CDR1 is SGHVS and CDR2 is FNYEAQ in the germline V gene. V lost 5 bases to trimming and J lost 1 base; unmatched junction nucleotides: 8. The CDR3 is 16 residues long. The CDR3 here is CASSPAVAGGSYEQYF. The CDR3 coding sequence is TGTGCCAGCAGCCCAGCCGTAGCGGGAGGTTCCTACGAGCAGTACTTC.

The chain recombines TRBV28 with TRBJ2-2; D uncertain. The CDR3 totals 14 residues. Between the trimmed V and J ends, which lost 6 bases and 5 bases, there was a span of 13 bases. CDR1 is MDHEN, CDR2 SYDVKM, per germline. CDR3 nucleotides: TGTGCCAGCAGCTCGACATTTTCGACCGGGGAGCTGTTTTTT. Protein: CASSSTFSTGELFF.

The rearrangement uses TRBV7-2 and TRBJ2-7; D assignment may be TRBD1 or TRBD2 (5 bases each). The V gene's germline CDR1 is SGHTA and CDR2 FQGNSA. The CDR3 sequence is 15 residues long. V gave up 6 bases and J gave up 0 bases, with 15 bases separating them. The CDR3 here is CASSQGDGNSYEQYF. CDR3 nucleotide sequence: TGTGCCAGCAGTCAAGGGGACGGAAACTCCTACGAGCAGTACTTC.

The V and J genes are TRBV20-1 and TRBJ1-4, with a possible D match to TRBD1 (6 bases). Germline CDR1 reads DFQATT; CDR2 reads SNEGSKA (reference sequence). The CDR3 runs to 13 residues. V was pared by 3 bases and J by 9 bases, with 14 bases between. This CDR3 reads CSASGGGVQKLFF. CDR3 DNA: TGCAGTGCTAGTGGAGGGGGAGTGCAAAAACTGTTTTTT.

This clone was observed a single time. The chain carries TRBV18 and TRBJ1-2; D uncertain. Germline assignment: CDR1 KGHSH and CDR2 LQKENI. The CDR3 runs 19 residues. V was trimmed by 0 bases and J by 1 base, leaving 21 bases between them. The CDR3 spells CASSPPMKSIYSNNYGYTF. The CDR3 nucleotides are TGTGCCAGCTCACCACCGATGAAGTCTATTTATAGCAATAACTATGGCTACACCTTC. Full variable domain (rest looked up from reference TRBV18 and TRBJ1-2): NAGVMQNPRHLVRRRGQEARLRCSPMKGHSHVYWYRQLPEEGLKFMVYLQKENIIDESGMPKERFSAEFPKEGPSILRIQQVVRGDSAAYFCASSPPMKSIYSNNYGYTFGSGTRLTVV.

The chain joins TRBV5-1 to TRBJ1-2; 8 bases match TRBD1. This CDR3 comprises 14 residues. The J segment lost 7 bases and the V segment lost 4 bases, leaving 9 bases of the junction unmatched. Germline V lookup: CDR1 SGHRS, CDR2 YFSETQ. The CDR3, as DNA: TGCGCCAGCAGCAGCTTACAGGGGGATTTTGGCTACACCTTC. Protein product: CASSSLQGDFGYTF.

This clone was seen more than once but under ten times. The chain joins TRBV5-6 to TRBJ2-7; D unclear. The germline CDR1 and CDR2 sequences are SGHDT and YYEEEE. Trimming removed 2 bases from V and 1 base from J, with 7 bases in between. The CDR3 sequence is 13 residues long. The CDR3 nucleotides are TGTGCCAGCAGCTTTGATATATCCTACGAGCAGTACTTC. It codes for CASSFDISYEQYF.

CDR3 loop: CASSSTKYEQYF. In DNA, the CDR3 is TGTGCCAGCAGTTCGACTAAATACGAGCAGTACTTC. The V call is TRBV7-2, the J call TRBJ2-7; TRBD2 might be the D (5 bases). Germline V gives CDR1 SGHTA, CDR2 FQGNSA. V was pared by 6 bases and J by 4 bases, with 10 bases between. The CDR3 consists of 12 residues.

The chain links TRBV12-3 or TRBV12-4 to TRBJ2-5; D is perhaps TRBD2 (6 bases). CDR3 length: 13 amino acids. Trimming shortened V by 8 bases and J by 0 bases, and 10 bases separated the two germline ends. CDR3 loop: CASGLRNQETQYF. Here the CDR3 DNA reads TGTGCCAGCGGACTACGAAACCAAGAGACCCAGTACTTC.

The V gene is TRBV10-3, the J gene TRBJ1-5; D gene unclear. Trimming took off 8 bases at V and 3 bases at J, with 17 bases between the two ends. Germline CDR1 reads ENHRY; CDR2 reads SYGVKD. The CDR3 runs to 15 residues. The CDR3 coding sequence is TGTGCCATCCGACCGGGCCTCGAATCCAATCAGCCCCAGCATTTT. This gives the protein CAIRPGLESNQPQHF.

The chain links TRBV4-1 to TRBJ2-1; D gene unclear. Germline lookup yields CDR1 MGHRA and CDR2 YSYEKL. V was cut by 1 base and J by 10 bases, with 5 bases left in between. This CDR3 has 11 amino acids. The DNA of the CDR3 is TGCGCCAGCAGCCAAGCCCGAGAGCAGTTCTTC. Protein product: CASSQAREQFF.

The chain combines TRBV3-1 (or the pseudogene TRBV3-2) with TRBJ1-1, with D maybe TRBD1 (6 bases). Germline V CDR1 and CDR2: LGHDT, YNNKEL (reference sequence). This CDR3 is built from 16 residues. Trimming shortened V by 6 bases and J by 1 base, and 18 bases separated the two germline ends. The CDR3 nucleotides are TGTGCCAGCAGTCCTACAGGGAGAGTGACGAACACTGAAGCTTTCTTT. Its translation is CASSPTGRVTNTEAFF.

This chain connects TRBV24-1 to TRBJ1-3, with a possible D match to TRBD1 (6 bases). CDR1 is KGHDR, CDR2 SFDVKD, per germline. Trimming cost V 2 bases and J 0 bases, with 10 bases left between them. The CDR3 sequence is 16 residues long. CDR3 bases: TGTGCCACCAGTGATTCGACAGGTACCTCTGGAAACACCATATATTTT. Its translation is CATSDSTGTSGNTIYF.

This clone has just one count. The rearrangement links TRBV28 to TRBJ1-5, with 9 bases matching TRBD1. Germline assignment: CDR1 MDHEN and CDR2 SYDVKM. This CDR3 comprises 15 residues. J gave up 5 bases and V 4 bases, and 6 bases lay outside the gene matches. The CDR3 spells CASSSSGTGYQPQHF. CDR3 coding DNA: TGTGCCAGCAGTTCGTCCGGGACAGGGTATCAGCCCCAGCATTTT.

The V call is TRBV24-1, the J call TRBJ2-1; D possibly corresponds to TRBD2 (5 bases). V lost 2 bases, J lost 0 bases, and 13 bases lay in between. This CDR3 contains 17 residues. The germline CDR1 and CDR2 sequences are KGHDR and SFDVKD. For the CDR3, the DNA is TGTGCCACCAGTGATTCCGACTATCCTAGCTCCTACAATGAGCAGTTCTTC. It encodes CATSDSDYPSSYNEQFF.

For the CDR3, the DNA is TGTGCCAGCAGCTTTTCCGGGGACGATACGCAGTATTTT. This gives the protein CASSFSGDDTQYF. The chain uses TRBV5-5 and TRBJ2-3; D may be TRBD1 or TRBD2 (5 bases each). V lost 2 bases and J 6 bases, leaving 10 bases between the germline ends. The CDR3 covers 13 residues. Looked up from germline, CDR1 is SGHKS and CDR2 is YYEKEE (reference sequence).

The chain combines TRBV18 with TRBJ2-7, with TRBD2 identical over 14 bases. Losses at the gene ends were 3 bases for V and 7 bases for J; bases not matched to a gene: 5. CDR1 and CDR2 (germline): KGHSH, LQKENI. The length of the CDR3 is 15 residues. The CDR3 region has the DNA TGTGCCAGCTCACCTGGGACTAGCGGGAGATATGAGCAGTACTTC. Amino acid sequence: CASSPGTSGRYEQYF.

The chain employs TRBV9 and TRBJ2-7, with D perhaps given as TRBD1 or TRBD2 (5 bases each). From germline, CDR1 is SGDLS and CDR2 YYNGEE. The CDR3 extends over 16 amino acids. The V gene lost 1 base and the J gene lost 0 bases, with 14 bases spanning the gap. The CDR3 spells CASSVTGGLSSYEQYF. CDR3 bases: TGTGCCAGCAGCGTAACTGGGGGATTAAGCTCCTACGAGCAGTACTTC.

The rearrangement links TRBV9 to TRBJ2-7; 15 bases align to TRBD2. The CDR3 runs to 16 residues. CDR1 and CDR2 from the germline V gene are SGDLS and YYNGEE. The trim removed 0 bases at V and 5 bases at J, leaving 3 bases unmatched. CDR3 sequence reads: CASSVGGTSGRNEQYF. In DNA form, the CDR3 reads TGTGCCAGCAGCGTAGGGGGGACTAGCGGGAGGAACGAGCAGTACTTC. Using reference TRBV9 and TRBJ2-7 for the parts outside the CDR3, the full variable domain is DSGVTQTPKHLITATGQRVTLRCSPRSGDLSVYWYQQSLDQGLQFLIQYYNGEERAKGNILERFSAQQFPDLHSELNLSSLELGDSALYFCASSVGGTSGRNEQYFGPGTRLTVT.

CDR3 sequence: CASTPLDRSFDNEQYF. CDR3 sequence (DNA): TGTGCCAGCACCCCGCTAGACAGGAGCTTTGATAACGAGCAGTACTTC. The genes are TRBV7-8 and TRBJ2-7, with TRBD1 as a possible D gene (6 bases). The CDR3 has 16 amino acids. Trimming removed 7 bases at V and 5 bases at J, with 24 bases between. Germline CDR1 SGHVS, CDR2 FQNEAQ.

The chain is built from TRBV11-2 and TRBJ2-3, with D perhaps matching TRBD1 (6 bases). The germline V gene has CDR1 SGHAT and CDR2 FQNNGV. This CDR3 contains 13 residues. The V gene lost 4 bases and the J gene lost 5 bases, with 10 bases spanning the gap. The CDR3 loop reads CASSSTGRDTQYF. The CDR3, as DNA: TGTGCCAGCAGCTCCACAGGGAGAGATACGCAGTATTTT.

CDR3 protein: CASSSNRGYEQYF. As DNA, the CDR3 is TGTGCCAGCAGCTCGAATCGGGGCTACGAGCAGTACTTC. V gene TRBV5-4 combines with J gene TRBJ2-7; D might be TRBD2 (5 bases). Germline CDR1 reads SGHNT; CDR2 reads YYREEE (reference sequence). Trimming stripped 3 bases from V and 3 bases from J, with 10 bases between. The CDR3 covers 13 residues.